This T cell receptor (beta chain) was sequenced during a study of T-cell memory formation after mild COVID-19. TCRdb analysed the 5' RACE reads with MiXCR anew, one entry per CDR3 protein. The sample records tens of thousands of distinct CDR3 sequences, approximately 9% being singletons. Germline CDR1 SGHRS, CDR2 YFSETQ. V was cut by 2 bases and J by 1 base, with 9 bases left in between. This CDR3 region has 14 residues. With regard to this clonotype: Antigen unknown.

Study-wide points: CD4+ contracting clones lay mainly in CM and EM, CD8+ ones in EMRA.

This receptor was taken from an adult woman who had mild COVID-19 (a few samples of this study predate the infection). Cell type and time point are not known. Specimen: PBMCs or a T cell subset sorted from them (not recorded which). The chain joins TRBV5-1 to TRBJ1-1, with D possibly being TRBD1 (5 bases). As DNA, the CDR3 is TGCGCCAGCAGCTTAGCAGGGACGAACACTGAAGCTTTCTTT. It specifies CASSLAGTNTEAFF.